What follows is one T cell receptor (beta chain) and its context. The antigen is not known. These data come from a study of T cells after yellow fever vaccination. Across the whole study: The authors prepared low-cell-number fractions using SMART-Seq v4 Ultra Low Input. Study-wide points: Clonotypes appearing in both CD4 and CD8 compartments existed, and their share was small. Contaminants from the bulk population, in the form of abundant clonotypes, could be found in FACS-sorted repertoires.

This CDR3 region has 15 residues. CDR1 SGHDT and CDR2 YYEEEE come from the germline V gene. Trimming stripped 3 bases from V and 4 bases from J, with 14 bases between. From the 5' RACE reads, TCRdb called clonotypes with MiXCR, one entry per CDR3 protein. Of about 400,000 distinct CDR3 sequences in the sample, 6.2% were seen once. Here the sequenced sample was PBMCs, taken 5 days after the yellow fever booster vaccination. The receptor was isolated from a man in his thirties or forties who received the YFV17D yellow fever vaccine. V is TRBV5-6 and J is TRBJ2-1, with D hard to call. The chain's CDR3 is CASSSGPATYNEQFF. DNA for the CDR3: TGTGCCAGCAGCTCTGGACCCGCTACTTACAATGAGCAGTTCTTC.